Below, 20 T cell receptor beta chains from the same sample are listed, as sequenced in a study of blood T cells in healthy people across ages. A J-beta primer mix and a sample-barcoded 5' primer were used in a second PCR of about 7 to 12 cycles. TCRdb used MiXCR to reprocess the 5' RACE reads, holding one entry per CDR3 protein. Of 1.5 million to 2 million distinct CDR3 sequences in the sample, about 35% are singletons; the top ten hold approximately 10%. The specimen was blood. These receptors were collected from a woman aged 25 to 39 in good health.

This clonotype has a handful of counts. The rearrangement links TRBV6-2 or TRBV6-3 to TRBJ2-3; possible D gene TRBD2, 6 bases. This CDR3 is 16 amino acids long. From germline, CDR1 is MNHEY and CDR2 SVGEGT. Trimming removed 0 bases from V and 1 base from J, with 11 bases in between. CDR3 sequence reads: CASSYSISGRTDTQYF. CDR3 coding DNA: TGTGCCAGCAGTTACTCGATAAGCGGGCGCACAGATACGCAGTATTTT.

CDR3 DNA sequence: TGTGCCAGCAGCTTCGCGGGGGTGATCACAGATACGCAGTATTTT. This translates into CASSFAGVITDTQYF. The chain links TRBV7-3 to TRBJ2-3; 7 positions match TRBD2. Germline CDR1 and CDR2: SGHTA and FQGTGA. With V trimmed by 3 bases and J by 2 bases, 5 bases remained unmatched. This CDR3 comprises 15 residues.

Note on this clonotype: At one end, the junction sequence differs from germline, possibly due to a read error. V and J are TRBV27 and TRBJ2-3, with 7 positions matching TRBD2. The CDR3 is 13 amino acids. CDR1 is MNHEY, CDR2 SMNVEV, per germline (reference sequence). CDR3 coding DNA: TGTGTCAGCAGTCAGACTAGCCCAGATACGCAGTATTTT. This translates into CVSSQTSPDTQYF.

The gene calls are TRBV6-2 or TRBV6-3 and TRBJ2-7; D not resolved. The germline V gene encodes CDR1 MNHEY and CDR2 SVGEGT. Trimming cost V 3 bases and J 5 bases, with 17 bases left between them. The length of the CDR3 is 15 residues. The CDR3 loop reads CASSYRAWGRNEQYF. In DNA, the CDR3 is TGTGCCAGCAGTTATCGAGCTTGGGGAAGAAACGAGCAGTACTTC.

This clonotype was counted between two and nine times. The chain carries TRBV20-1 and TRBJ2-5; no clear D gene. Trimming took off 6 bases at V and 0 bases at J, with 8 bases between the two ends. CDR3 length: 12 amino acids. CDR1 DFQATT and CDR2 SNEGSKA come from the germline V gene (reference sequence). CDR3 sequence: CSANLHQETQYF. The CDR3 region has the DNA TGCAGTGCCAATCTTCACCAAGAGACCCAGTACTTC.

At least ten counts were recorded for this clonotype. The gene calls are TRBV5-1 and TRBJ2-7; 9 positions match TRBD1. The J segment lost 1 base and the V segment lost 5 bases, leaving 4 bases of the junction unmatched. From germline, CDR1 is SGHRS and CDR2 YFSETQ. The CDR3 has 14 amino acids. CDR3 sequence: CASRQGTGSYEQYF. In nucleotides, the CDR3 is TGCGCCAGCAGACAGGGGACAGGGTCCTACGAGCAGTACTTC.

This clonotype has a handful of counts. This chain uses TRBV28 with TRBJ2-7, with D possibly TRBD2 on 6 matching bases. The germline V gene encodes CDR1 MDHEN and CDR2 SYDVKM. The CDR3 is 14 residues long. Deletions cut 4 bases from V and 0 bases from J, with 10 bases between. CDR3 sequence: CASSWRASSYEQYF. CDR3 bases: TGTGCCAGCAGTTGGAGGGCTAGCTCCTACGAGCAGTACTTC.

CDR3 DNA: TGTGCCAGCAGCGCCTCCCGGTCTACAGCGTCCTATGAGCAGTACTTC. This sequence encodes CASSASRSTASYEQYF. The V gene is TRBV6-1, the J gene TRBJ2-5, with D unresolved. CDR1 is MNHNS and CDR2 is SASEGT in the germline V gene. The CDR3 length is 16 residues. V lost 6 bases to trimming and J lost 11 bases, with 28 bases between them.

This clonotype was counted at least ten times. The V gene is TRBV4-1, the J gene TRBJ2-5; D gene unclear. The CDR3 extends over 13 amino acids. Trimming removed 1 base at V and 5 bases at J, with 8 bases between. Germline V lookup: CDR1 MGHRA, CDR2 YSYEKL. CDR3 coding DNA: TGCGCCAGCAGCCAAGGGGCGCCGGAGACCCAGTACTTC. It translates to CASSQGAPETQYF.

V is TRBV10-1 and J is TRBJ1-1, with TRBD1 as a possible D gene (6 bases). V shed 1 base and J shed 5 bases, with 8 bases lying between them. The CDR3 has 13 amino acids. In germline, CDR1 is WNHNN, CDR2 SYGVQD (reference sequence). CDR3 in amino acids: CASSEWRGTEAFF. In nucleotides, the CDR3 is TGCGCCAGCAGTGAGTGGAGGGGGACTGAAGCTTTCTTT.

This clonotype has only a few counts. The V call is TRBV24-1, the J call TRBJ1-5; maybe TRBD1 (6 bases). The CDR3 is 14 amino acids. Germline V lookup: CDR1 KGHDR, CDR2 SFDVKD. The V end was cut by 4 bases, the J end by 9 bases, with 15 bases between. As DNA, the CDR3 is TGTGCCACCAGTGACTACAGGGCCCTGGGGCCCCAGCATTTT. Translation gives CATSDYRALGPQHF.

This sequence joins TRBV3-1 and TRBJ2-3, with 13 bases aligning to TRBD2. V was pared by 2 bases and J by 3 bases, with 5 bases of the junction left unmatched. Germline CDR1 is LGHDT and CDR2 is YNNKEL (reference sequence). The CDR3 totals 17 residues. In nucleotides, the CDR3 is TGTGCCAGCAGCCAACTTGGACTAGCGGGAGCTACAGATACGCAGTATTTT. Encoded protein: CASSQLGLAGATDTQYF.

The J gene is TRBJ2-7, the V gene TRBV6-4; TRBD2 might be the D (5 bases). With 8 bases removed from V and 12 bases from J, the gap between germline ends came to 11 bases. The CDR3 runs 9 residues. Germline V gene data show CDR1 as MRHNA and CDR2 as SNTAGT. CDR3 loop: CASGRGAYF. The CDR3 DNA reads TGTGCCAGCGGTCGGGGAGCGTACTTC.

V gene TRBV20-1 combines with J gene TRBJ2-3; tentatively, D is TRBD2 (7 bases). Trimming shortened V by 3 bases and J by 0 bases, and 10 bases separated the two germline ends. This CDR3 region has 14 residues. Germline loops: CDR1 DFQATT, CDR2 SNEGSKA (reference sequence). CDR3 DNA: TGCAGTGCTAGGAAGGGGGGGAGCACAGATACGCAGTATTTT. It encodes CSARKGGSTDTQYF.

This clonotype was observed a handful of times. The chain carries TRBV12-3 or TRBV12-4 and TRBJ2-3, with 11 bases identical to TRBD2. The CDR3 totals 17 residues. The V segment lost 7 bases and the J segment 0 bases; nucleotides outside the gene matches: 9. CDR3 coding DNA: TGTGCCAGCACAAAACTAGCGGGAGCTCTTAGCACAGATACGCAGTATTTT. Encoded protein: CASTKLAGALSTDTQYF.

In DNA, the CDR3 is TGTGCCAGCAGCCAAGGGTTCGGGGGGCTATACCAAGAGACCCAGTACTTC. This codes for CASSQGFGGLYQETQYF. The chain carries TRBV3-1 and TRBJ2-5; D may be TRBD2 (7 bases). V lost 1 base to trimming and J lost 0 bases, with 15 bases between them. This CDR3 spans 17 amino acids. CDR1 and CDR2 (germline): LGHDT, YNNKEL (reference sequence).

This rearrangement joins TRBV7-6 to TRBJ2-3; the match to TRBD1 covers 9 bases. V lost 2 bases to trimming and J lost 3 bases; unmatched junction nucleotides: 9. The CDR3 loop spans 17 amino acids. CDR1 is SGHVS, CDR2 FNYEAQ, per germline. The CDR3 bases are TGTGCCAGCAGCTTAACATCCGGGACAGGGAGGACAGATACGCAGTATTTT. Translation: CASSLTSGTGRTDTQYF.

This clonotype showed up just a few times. V usage is TRBV9 and J usage is TRBJ1-2; maybe TRBD1 (5 bases). This CDR3 has 13 residues. Trimming cost V 0 bases and J 7 bases, with 10 bases left between them. Germline assignment: CDR1 SGDLS and CDR2 YYNGEE. The CDR3 coding sequence is TGTGCCAGCAGCGTAGCTAGGGGCGTTGGCTACACCTTC. Protein product: CASSVARGVGYTF. Full variable domain (rest looked up from reference TRBV9 and TRBJ1-2): DSGVTQTPKHLITATGQRVTLRCSPRSGDLSVYWYQQSLDQGLQFLIQYYNGEERAKGNILERFSAQQFPDLHSELNLSSLELGDSALYFCASSVARGVGYTFGSGTRLTVV.

The chain carries TRBV21-1 and TRBJ2-7; the table's TRBD1 call for D was not verified on the DNA. TRBV21-1 is marked as a pseudogene. The CDR3 has 16 residues. The CDR3 DNA follows: TGTGCCAGCAGCATCACACAGGCTCCGATTAGCTACGAGCAGTACTTC. Residues: CASSITQAPISYEQYF.

This clonotype has just a few counts. V gene TRBV6-6 combines with J gene TRBJ1-2; no definite D call. Trimming removed 7 bases at V and 4 bases at J, with 7 bases between. Germline V lookup: CDR1 MNHNY, CDR2 SVGAGI (reference sequence). This CDR3 spans 11 amino acids. CDR3 DNA: TGTGCCAGCACCCCCAGCTATGGCTACACCTTC. It encodes CASTPSYGYTF.